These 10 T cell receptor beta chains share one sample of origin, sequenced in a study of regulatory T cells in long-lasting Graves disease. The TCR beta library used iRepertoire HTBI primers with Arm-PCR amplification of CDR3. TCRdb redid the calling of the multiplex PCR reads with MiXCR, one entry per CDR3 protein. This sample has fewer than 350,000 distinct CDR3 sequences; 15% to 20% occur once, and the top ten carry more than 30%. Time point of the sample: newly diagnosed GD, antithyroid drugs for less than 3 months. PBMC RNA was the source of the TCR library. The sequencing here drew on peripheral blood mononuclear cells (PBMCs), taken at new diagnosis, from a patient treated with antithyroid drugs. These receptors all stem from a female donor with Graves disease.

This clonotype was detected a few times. CDR3 in amino acids: CASSSIIRTSGSTDTQYF. Written as DNA, the CDR3 is TGTGCCAGCAGTTCGATTATCCGGACTAGCGGGAGCACAGATACGCAGTATTTT. The chain joins TRBV28 to TRBJ2-3; 11 bases line up with TRBD2. The CDR3 has 18 residues. V shed 4 bases and J 0 bases; nucleotides not matched to a gene: 9. Germline CDR1 and CDR2: MDHEN and SYDVKM.

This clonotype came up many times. CDR3 in DNA: TGTGCCAGCAATGTGATACGCCAACCCTACAAAGCCCCGAATACCTCTAACAATGAGCAGTTCTTC. Residues: CASNVIRQPYKAPNTSNNEQFF. J is TRBJ2-1 and V is TRBV2; D remains ambiguous. Germline V lookup: CDR1 SNHLY, CDR2 FYNNEI. This CDR3 comprises 22 residues. Trimming took 7 bases from V and 5 from J, leaving 39 bases between them.

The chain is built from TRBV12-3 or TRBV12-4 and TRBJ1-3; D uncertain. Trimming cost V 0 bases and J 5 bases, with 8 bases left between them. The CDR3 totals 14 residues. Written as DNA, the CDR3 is TGTGCCAGCAGTTTAGCGTCGGTGAGAAACACCATATATTTT. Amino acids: CASSLASVRNTIYF.

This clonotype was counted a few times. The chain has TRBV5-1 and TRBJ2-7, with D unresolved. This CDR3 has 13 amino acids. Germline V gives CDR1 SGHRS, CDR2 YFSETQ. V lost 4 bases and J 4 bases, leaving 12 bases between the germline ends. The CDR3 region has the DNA TGCGCCAGCAGCCCGGGCAGCTTATACGAGCAGTACTTC. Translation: CASSPGSLYEQYF.

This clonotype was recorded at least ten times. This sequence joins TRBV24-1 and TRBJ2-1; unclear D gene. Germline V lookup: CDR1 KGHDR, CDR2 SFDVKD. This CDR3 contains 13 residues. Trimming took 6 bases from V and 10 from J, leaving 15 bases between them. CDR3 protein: CATSLAVLSEQFF. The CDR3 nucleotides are TGTGCCACCAGTCTCGCCGTATTGAGCGAGCAGTTCTTC.

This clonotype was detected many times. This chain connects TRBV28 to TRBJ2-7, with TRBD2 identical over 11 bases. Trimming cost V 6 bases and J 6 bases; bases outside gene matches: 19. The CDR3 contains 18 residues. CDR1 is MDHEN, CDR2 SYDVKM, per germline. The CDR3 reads CASSSGPERLAGLGEQYF. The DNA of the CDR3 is TGTGCCAGCAGCTCAGGGCCCGAGAGACTAGCGGGATTAGGCGAGCAGTACTTC.

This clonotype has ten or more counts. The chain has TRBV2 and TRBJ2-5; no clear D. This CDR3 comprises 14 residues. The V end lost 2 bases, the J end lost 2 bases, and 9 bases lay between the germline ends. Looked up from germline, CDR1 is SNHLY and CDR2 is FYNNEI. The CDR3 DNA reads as TGTGCCAGCAGTGAATCTGCCAGACAAGAGACCCAGTACTTC. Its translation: CASSESARQETQYF.

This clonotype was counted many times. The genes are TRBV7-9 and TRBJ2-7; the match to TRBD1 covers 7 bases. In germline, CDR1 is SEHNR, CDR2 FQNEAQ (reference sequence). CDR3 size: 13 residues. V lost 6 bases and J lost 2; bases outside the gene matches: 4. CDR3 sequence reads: CASSNRGTYEQYF. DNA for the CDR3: TGTGCCAGCAGTAACAGGGGAACCTACGAGCAGTACTTC. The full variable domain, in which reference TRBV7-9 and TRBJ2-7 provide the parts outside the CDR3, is DTGVSQNPRHKITKRGQNVTFRCDPISEHNRLYWYRQTLGQGPEFLTYFQNEAQLEKSRLLSDRFSAERPKGSFSTLEIQRTEQGDSAMYLCASSNRGTYEQYFGPGTRLTVT.

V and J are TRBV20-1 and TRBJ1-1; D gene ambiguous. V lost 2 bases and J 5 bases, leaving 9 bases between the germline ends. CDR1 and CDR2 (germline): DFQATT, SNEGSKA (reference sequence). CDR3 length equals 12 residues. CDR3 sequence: CSARSTRTEAFF. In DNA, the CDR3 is TGCAGTGCTAGATCGACGAGGACTGAAGCTTTCTTT.

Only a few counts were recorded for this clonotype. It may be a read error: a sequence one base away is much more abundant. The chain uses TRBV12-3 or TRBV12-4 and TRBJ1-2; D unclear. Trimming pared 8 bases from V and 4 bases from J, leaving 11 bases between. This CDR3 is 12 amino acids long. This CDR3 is CASGPTGYGYTF. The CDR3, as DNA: TGTGCCAGCGGACCAACTGGCTATGGCTACACCTTC.